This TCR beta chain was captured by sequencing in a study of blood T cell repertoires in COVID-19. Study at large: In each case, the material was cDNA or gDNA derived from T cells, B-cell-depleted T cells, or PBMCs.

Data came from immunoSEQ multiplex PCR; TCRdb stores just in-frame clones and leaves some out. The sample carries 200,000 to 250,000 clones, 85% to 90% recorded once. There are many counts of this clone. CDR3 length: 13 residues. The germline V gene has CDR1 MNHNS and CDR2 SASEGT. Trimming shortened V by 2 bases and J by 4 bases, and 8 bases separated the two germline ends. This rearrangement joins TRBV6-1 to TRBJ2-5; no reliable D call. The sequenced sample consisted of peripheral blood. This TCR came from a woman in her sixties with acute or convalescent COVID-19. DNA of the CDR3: TGTGCCAGCAGTGAACTAGGTCGAGAGACCCAGTACTTC. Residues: CASSELGRETQYF.